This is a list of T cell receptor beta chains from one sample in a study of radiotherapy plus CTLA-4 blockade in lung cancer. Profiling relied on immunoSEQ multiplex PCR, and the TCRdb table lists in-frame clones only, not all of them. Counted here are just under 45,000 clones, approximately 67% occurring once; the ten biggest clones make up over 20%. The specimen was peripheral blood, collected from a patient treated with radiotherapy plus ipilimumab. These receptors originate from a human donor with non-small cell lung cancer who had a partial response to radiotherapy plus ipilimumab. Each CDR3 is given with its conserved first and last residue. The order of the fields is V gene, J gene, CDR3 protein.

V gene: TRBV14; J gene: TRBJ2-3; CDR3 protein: CASSRESRGLDTQYF
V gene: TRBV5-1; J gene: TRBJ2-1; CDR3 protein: CASSLTPLRDNEQFF
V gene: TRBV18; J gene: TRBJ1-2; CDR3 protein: CASSRSDRGHWDYGYTF
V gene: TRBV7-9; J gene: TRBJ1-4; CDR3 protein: CASSRTGEREKLFF
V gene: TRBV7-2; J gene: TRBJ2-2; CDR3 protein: CASSVDGTSGRVTGELFF
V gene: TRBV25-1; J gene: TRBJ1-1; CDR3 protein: CASMGWDTPLEAFF
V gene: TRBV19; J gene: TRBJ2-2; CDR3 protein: CASSIGLAAGELFF
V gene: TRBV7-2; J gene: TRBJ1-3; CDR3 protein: CASSLGRYSGNTIYF
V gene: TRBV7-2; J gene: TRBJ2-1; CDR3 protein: CASSLDVAGAGEQFF
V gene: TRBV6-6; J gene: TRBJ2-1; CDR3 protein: CASSYSSGNNEQFF
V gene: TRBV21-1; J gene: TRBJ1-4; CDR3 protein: CASSSLNAGGEKLFF
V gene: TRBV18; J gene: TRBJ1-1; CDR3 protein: CASSPLPGGGTNTEAFF
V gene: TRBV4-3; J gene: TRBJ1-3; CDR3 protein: CASSPKDSGNTIYF
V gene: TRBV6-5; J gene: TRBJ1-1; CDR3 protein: CASRRTVEAFF
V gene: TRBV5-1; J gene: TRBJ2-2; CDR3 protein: CASSLAPTGNTGELFF
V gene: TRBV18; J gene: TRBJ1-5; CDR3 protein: CASSGQNSNQPQHF
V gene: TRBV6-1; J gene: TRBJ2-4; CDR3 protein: CASSETGQGRLAKNIQYF